Listed here is a single T cell receptor beta chain. The specificity of this receptor is unknown. Base qualities are missing; no much larger clone stands one base away. This record belongs to a study of blood T cell repertoires in COVID-19 (dated by TCRdb to the early 2020s). Broadly, across the study: Collaborator samples came from the United States, Italy and Spain and covered acute and convalescent phases of COVID-19. The prospective study material was composed of cDNA or gDNA derived from T cells, B-cell-depleted T cells, or PBMCs. Deeply sampled blood TCRbeta repertoires from subjects exposed to, actively infected with, or recovered from COVID-19 were included in the dataset. The repertoires were released in a freely available public database meant as a resource for research on the immune response to SARS-CoV-2. The samples were drawn from two sources: the first 160 participants of the ongoing ImmuneRACE study, and over 950 subjects contributed by 6 global collaborators. Nearly every sample came with metadata listing a de-identified subject ID, COVID-19 status, age in years and sex. Where available, HLA class I and class II types were taken from metadata supplied by the sample provider and were not determined by assay-based typing. General study outcomes and caveats: The amount of clinical and demographic metadata varied by source and participant and was provided uncurated.

The immunoSEQ Assay, a bias-controlled multiplex PCR, was used to amplify TCRbeta CDR3 regions from genomic DNA. The study's processing was this. The number of nucleated cells in each sample was estimated by amplification of reference gene primers within the assay. To quantify the absolute abundance of each unique TCRbeta CDR3 rearrangement, sequence reads were collapsed and filtered. For each sample, productive Simpson clonality was calculated as the square root of Simpson's diversity index over productive rearrangements. The clones in this table, taken by TCRdb from immuneACCESS, are in-frame only. Not every clone is retained; where verified, under half of the shortfall comes from an unresolved V gene, and the cause of the rest is unknown. Clonal size and the V and J genes are those of that table, whereas D and trimming came from the DNA. This sample lists about 400,000 clones; approximately 85% were detected once. The ten largest clones take up 2% to 2.5% of the sample.

Participants in the prospective study were enrolled through a virtual design, were aged roughly 18 to 100 years, and lived in approximately 25 United States geographic areas. Cohort assignment in the prospective study relied on participant-reported clinical history from a screening survey and a study questionnaire. In the prospective study, whole blood, serum and a nasopharyngeal or oropharyngeal swab were collected from each participant by mobile phlebotomists. Additional blood draws and questionnaires over an approximately two-month period could optionally be provided by prospective study participants. Before DNA extraction, prospective study blood samples were shipped either frozen or at room temperature. The germline V gene sets CDR1 to ENHRY and CDR2 to SYGVKD. The junction shows trimming of 9 bases on V and 7 bases on J, and the gene matches do not reach 4 bases of it. Measured from the cysteine to the phenylalanine, the CDR3 is 11 residues long. Only CDR3 DNA remains: 33 bases, in frame from the first base.

The chain links TRBV10-3 with TRBJ2-7; 9 bases in the middle match TRBD1. This TCR derives from a woman aged 40 to 50 with acute COVID-19. The sequenced sample consisted of PBMCs or T cells enriched from blood (not recorded which). The sequence in DNA is TGTGCCATGGGGACAGGGAGGGAGCAGTACTTC. This encodes CAMGTGREQYF.